The entry below gives a single T cell receptor beta chain sequence along with its context. Its antigen remains unidentified. Sequencing started from total RNA isolated from unfractionated whole blood. This sample is drawn from a study of human T cells and chemical hapten exposure. Study information: The study traced per-sample TCR yield variation mainly to small differences in pooled library volumes.

General observations from the study: TCRs exceeding 1 in 1000 frequency stayed unchanged with DPC sensitization.

This CDR3 is 12 amino acids long. Per germline, CDR1 LGHDT and CDR2 YNNKEL (reference sequence). V shed 6 bases and J shed 9 bases, with 15 bases lying between them. From the 5' RACE reads, TCRdb called clonotypes with MiXCR, one entry per CDR3 protein. Of tens of thousands of distinct CDR3 sequences detected, roughly 8% appear once; the ten largest clones hold 2% to 2.5%. This TCR came from a male donor in good health. The chain links TRBV3-1 to TRBJ2-7; tentative D call: TRBD1 (5 bases). The CDR3 loop is CASSLRRGWQYF. CDR3 nucleotide sequence: TGTGCCAGCAGTCTCAGAAGGGGCTGGCAGTACTTC.